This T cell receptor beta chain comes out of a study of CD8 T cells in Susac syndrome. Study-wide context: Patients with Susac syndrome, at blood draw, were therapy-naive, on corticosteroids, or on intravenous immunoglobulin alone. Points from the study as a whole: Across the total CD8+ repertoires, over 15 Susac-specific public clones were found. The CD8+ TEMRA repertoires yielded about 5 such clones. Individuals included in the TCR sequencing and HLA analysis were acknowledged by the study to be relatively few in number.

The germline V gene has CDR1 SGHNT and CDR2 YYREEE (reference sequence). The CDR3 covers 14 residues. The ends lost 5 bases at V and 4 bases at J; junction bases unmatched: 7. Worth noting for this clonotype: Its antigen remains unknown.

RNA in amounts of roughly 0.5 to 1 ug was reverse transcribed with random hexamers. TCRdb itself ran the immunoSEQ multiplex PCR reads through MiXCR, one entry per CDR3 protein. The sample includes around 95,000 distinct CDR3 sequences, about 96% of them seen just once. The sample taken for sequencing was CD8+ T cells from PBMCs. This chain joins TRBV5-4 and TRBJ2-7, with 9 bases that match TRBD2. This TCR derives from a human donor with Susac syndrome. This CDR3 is CASRGSGRSYEQYF. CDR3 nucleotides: TGTGCCAGCAGGGGCAGCGGGAGGAGTTACGAGCAGTACTTC.